This T cell receptor (beta chain) derives from a study of blood T cell repertoires in COVID-19. The CDR3 contains 15 residues. Trimming cost V 7 bases and J 4 bases; bases outside gene matches: 10. Germline V gene data show CDR1 as SNHLY and CDR2 as FYNNEI. The method was immunoSEQ multiplex PCR; TCRdb's version includes in-frame clones alone and lacks a portion of them. This table has 150,000 to 200,000 clones, roughly 89% appearing once. Across about two dozen US areas, participants ranged in age from 18 to 89 years. The chain recombines TRBV2 with TRBJ1-5, with 7 bases that match TRBD1. Sequencing input: PBMCs or T cells enriched from blood (not recorded which). This clonotype was obtained from a woman between 25 and 40 years old who had been exposed to COVID-19. The CDR3 loop reads CASNPDAGGNQPQHF. Written as DNA, the CDR3 is TGTGCCAGCAATCCAGATGCAGGGGGAAATCAGCCCCAGCATTTT. Drawing the rest from reference TRBV2 and TRBJ1-5, the complete variable domain is EPEVTQTPSHQVTQMGQEVILRCVPISNHLYFYWYRQILGQKVEFLVSFYNNEISEKSEIFDDQFSVERPDGSNFTLKIRSTKLEDSAMYFCASNPDAGGNQPQHFGDGTRLSIL.